The entry below gives a single TCR beta chain sequence along with its context. Its antigen is unidentified. This specimen comes from a study of cytomegalovirus exposure and HLA in healthy donors. Vbeta (60) and Jbeta (13) primers were used in the PCR. Some clones are missing from TCRdb's copy, which holds only in-frame ones; the method was immunoSEQ multiplex PCR. The data hold around 160,000 clones, with over 75% observed a single time. V was clipped by 5 bases and J by 3 bases; unmatched bases: 8. Germline V gene lookup returns CDR1 SGHAT and CDR2 FQNNGV. The CDR3 is made up of 16 amino acids. Points from the study as a whole: About 87% or about 30% of the time was how often most TCR beta V segments were productive, according to an earlier analysis.

This receptor was taken from a man between 18 and 29 years old in good health and CMV-seropositive. The chain links TRBV11-2 to TRBJ1-2, with TRBD1 matching 11 bases. The specimen was PBMCs. CDR3 sequence: CASSPLRGQGDYGYTF. CDR3 bases: TGTGCCAGCAGCCCTCTTAGGGGACAGGGGGACTATGGCTACACCTTC.